The 2 T cell receptor beta chains in this list originate from one sample, sequenced in a study of shared clonotypes between healthy human individuals. Repertoires were generated with immunoSEQ multiplex PCR, while TCRdb's copy carries only in-frame clones and drops some. The sample gives over a million clones, around 97% of which show up once; approximately 1.1% is in the top ten. The sequenced material came from naive CD4+ T cells sorted from blood. This sample's subset: CD45RA+ positively selected. The receptors originated from a young man in good health.

The chain is built from TRBV5-5 and TRBJ2-4; the D gene could be TRBD1 or TRBD2 (5 bases each). With 4 bases removed from V and 5 bases from J, the gap between germline ends came to 16 bases. The length of the CDR3 is 15 residues. CDR1 and CDR2 from the germline V gene are SGHKS and YYEKEE (reference sequence). The CDR3 loop reads CASSRDGSLQNIQYF. CDR3 in DNA: TGTGCCAGCAGCCGGGACGGATCCCTCCAAAACATTCAGTACTTC.

V and J are TRBV5-1 and TRBJ1-1, with 12 bases aligning to TRBD1. J gave up 0 bases and V 7 bases, and 7 bases lay outside the gene matches. From germline, CDR1 is SGHRS and CDR2 YFSETQ. The CDR3 length is 16 residues. CDR3 sequence: CASYLGTGGMNTEAFF. In nucleotides, the CDR3 is TGCGCCAGCTATTTGGGGACAGGGGGCATGAACACTGAAGCTTTCTTT. The entire variable domain, with the rest obtained from reference TRBV5-1 and TRBJ1-1, is as follows: KAGVTQTPRYLIKTRGQQVTLSCSPISGHRSVSWYQQTPGQGLQFLFEYFSETQRNKGNFPGRFSGRQFSNSRSEMNVSTLELGDSALYLCASYLGTGGMNTEAFFGQGTRLTVV.